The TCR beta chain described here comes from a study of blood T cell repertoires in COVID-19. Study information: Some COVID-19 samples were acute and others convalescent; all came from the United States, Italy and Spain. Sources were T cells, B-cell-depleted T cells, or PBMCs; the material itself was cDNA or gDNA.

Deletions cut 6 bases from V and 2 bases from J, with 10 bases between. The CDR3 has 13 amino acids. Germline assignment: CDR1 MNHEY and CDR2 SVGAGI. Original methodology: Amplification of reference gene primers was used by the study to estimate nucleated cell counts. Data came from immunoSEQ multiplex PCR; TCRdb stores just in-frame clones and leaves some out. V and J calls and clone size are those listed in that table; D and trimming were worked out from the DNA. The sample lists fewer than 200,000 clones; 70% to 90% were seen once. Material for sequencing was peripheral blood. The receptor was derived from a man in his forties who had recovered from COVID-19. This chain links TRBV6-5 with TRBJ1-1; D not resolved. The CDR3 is CASRPLINTEAFF. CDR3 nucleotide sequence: TGTGCCAGCAGGCCTCTAATCAACACTGAAGCTTTCTTT.